The 18 T cell receptor beta chains given below trace back to one sample, sequenced in a study. MiXCR, applied by TCRdb to the 5' RACE reads, yields one record per CDR3 protein. The sample lists over 55,000 distinct CDR3 sequences; around a quarter were seen once. Sequencing was performed on tumor-infiltrating memory CD4+ T cells sorted from the breast tumor. Subset denoted: memory CD4+ T cells, CD4+CD45RO+CD25-. These receptors originate from a female donor with breast cancer.

This clonotype came up a few times. The chain recombines TRBV11-2 with TRBJ1-1; 7 nucleotides agree with TRBD1. There are 14 residues in the CDR3. Germline CDR1 and CDR2: SGHAT and FQNNGV. V shed 5 bases, J shed 2 bases, and the junction held 5 bases outside the gene matches. CDR3 sequence (DNA): TGTGCCAGCAGCACCCGACAGGGAAACACTGAAGCTTTCTTT. Protein: CASSTRQGNTEAFF.

This clonotype was counted a few times. The V and J genes are TRBV5-6 and TRBJ2-2; D remains unclear. This CDR3 contains 12 residues. Germline V gene data show CDR1 as SGHDT and CDR2 as YYEEEE. With 1 base removed from V and 2 bases from J, the gap between germline ends came to 0 bases. CDR3 sequence (DNA): TGTGCCAGCAGCTTGAACACCGGGGAGCTGTTTTTT. The encoded protein is CASSLNTGELFF.

This clonotype was seen a few times. The CDR3 reads CASSLFGSGDYQETQYF. CDR3 DNA: TGTGCCAGCAGCTTGTTTGGTAGCGGCGATTACCAAGAGACCCAGTACTTC. The chain joins TRBV5-6 to TRBJ2-5; D is perhaps TRBD2 (6 bases). There are 17 residues in the CDR3. Between the trimmed V and J ends, which lost 1 base and 0 bases, there was a span of 16 bases. Looked up from germline, CDR1 is SGHDT and CDR2 is YYEEEE.

This clonotype has only a few counts. The chain carries TRBV6-6 and TRBJ1-1, with a weak D call TRBD1 (6 bases). The CDR3 is made up of 13 amino acids. Per the germline V gene, CDR1 is MNHNY and CDR2 is SVGAGI (reference sequence). The germline V and J ends were trimmed by 7 bases and 1 base, with 10 bases remaining between them. The CDR3 sequence is CASILGGNTEAFF. In DNA, the CDR3 is TGTGCCAGCATCCTAGGGGGGAACACTGAAGCTTTCTTT.

The V and J genes are TRBV29-1 and TRBJ2-1; 9 bases align to TRBD1. Germline V lookup: CDR1 SQVTM, CDR2 ANQGSEA. V was pared by 4 bases and J by 8 bases, with 6 bases of the junction left unmatched. This CDR3 comprises 13 residues. In DNA form, the CDR3 reads TGCAGCGTTGGGTGGGACAGGGTCTATGAGCAGTTCTTC. Its translation: CSVGWDRVYEQFF.

This clonotype has more than one count but fewer than ten. This sequence joins TRBV4-2 and TRBJ2-1; D may be TRBD1 (7 bases). This CDR3 spans 15 amino acids. Germline CDR1 and CDR2: LGHNA and YNFKEQ. Trimming took 4 bases from V and 0 from J, leaving 10 bases between them. CDR3 region: CASSPGGFSYNEQFF. For the CDR3, the DNA is TGTGCCAGCAGCCCAGGGGGGTTCTCCTACAATGAGCAGTTCTTC.

In its sample, this clonotype was seen a few times. This chain connects TRBV7-2 to TRBJ2-5, with D maybe TRBD2 (6 bases). V was pared by 3 bases and J by 5 bases, with 13 bases between. The CDR3 sequence is 14 residues long. Germline V CDR1 and CDR2: SGHTA, FQGNSA. This chain's CDR3 is CASSFSAGGETQYF. DNA for the CDR3: TGTGCCAGCAGCTTTAGCGCCGGAGGGGAGACCCAGTACTTC.

The chain employs TRBV6-1 and TRBJ1-3; no reliable D call. Germline lookup yields CDR1 MNHNS and CDR2 SASEGT. This CDR3 is built from 16 residues. V lost 1 base to trimming and J lost 2 bases, with 12 bases between them. The DNA for the CDR3 is TGTGCCAGCAGTGAAGGGAATCATGACCCTGGAAACACCATATATTTT. Its translation: CASSEGNHDPGNTIYF.

The chain employs TRBV6-1 and TRBJ1-5, with 9 bases aligning to TRBD1. The CDR3 consists of 15 residues. With V trimmed by 3 bases and J by 7 bases, 7 bases remained unmatched. CDR1 and CDR2 (germline): MNHNS, SASEGT. This chain's CDR3 is CASSEGTGKGQPQHF. The CDR3 nucleotides are TGTGCCAGCAGTGAGGGGACAGGGAAAGGCCAGCCCCAGCATTTT.

The chain carries TRBV10-1 and TRBJ2-7; D call uncertain. The V end was cut by 1 base, the J end by 3 bases, with 4 bases between. CDR1 and CDR2 from the germline V gene are WNHNN and SYGVQD (reference sequence). CDR3 size: 12 residues. The CDR3 spells CASSECGYEQYF. The CDR3 DNA reads as TGCGCCAGCAGTGAGTGTGGCTACGAGCAGTACTTC.

In its sample, this clonotype was seen a few times. In DNA form, the CDR3 reads TGTGCCAGCAGTGCATATAGGAACACTGAAGCTTTCTTT. Protein product: CASSAYRNTEAFF. The chain joins TRBV6-1 to TRBJ1-1; D gene ambiguous. The V gene's germline CDR1 is MNHNS and CDR2 SASEGT. The CDR3 runs 13 residues. Trimming cost V 4 bases and J 1 base, with 7 bases left between them.

The gene calls are TRBV30 and TRBJ1-5; 7 bases match TRBD1. V dropped 2 bases and J dropped 11; count of bases not matched to a gene: 6. The CDR3 length is 12 residues. Germline values: CDR1 GTSNPN, CDR2 SVGIG (reference sequence). CDR3: CAWSQQGTAQHF. CDR3 bases: TGTGCCTGGAGTCAGCAGGGGACAGCCCAGCATTTT.

This sequence joins TRBV7-9 and TRBJ2-3; D call uncertain. The CDR3 is 16 residues long. Trimming removed 5 bases at V and 3 bases at J, with 18 bases between. The germline gives CDR1 SEHNR, CDR2 FQNEAQ (reference sequence). This CDR3 is CASSQRSAPETDTQYF. CDR3 DNA sequence: TGTGCCAGCAGCCAACGTTCGGCCCCAGAGACAGATACGCAGTATTTT.

The rearrangement links TRBV28 to TRBJ1-2, with TRBD1 identical over 8 bases. Trimming cost V 5 bases and J 8 bases; bases outside gene matches: 10. Per the germline V gene, CDR1 is MDHEN and CDR2 is SYDVKM. The CDR3 is 14 amino acids. CDR3 DNA: TGTGCCAGCAGTCGCATCACACAGGGGGAGGGCTACACCTTC. This sequence encodes CASSRITQGEGYTF.

V is TRBV5-1 and J is TRBJ1-2; 8 positions match TRBD1. The V segment lost 0 bases and the J segment 8 bases; nucleotides outside the gene matches: 6. Germline V gene sequence: CDR1 SGHRS, CDR2 YFSETQ. The CDR3 extends over 14 amino acids. The CDR3 sequence: CASSLAVQGDGYTF. CDR3 sequence (DNA): TGCGCCAGCAGCTTGGCCGTACAGGGGGACGGCTACACCTTC.

The CDR3 DNA follows: TGTGCCAGCAACCCCGGGACAGGGTCGGAAGAGACCCAGTACTTC. This codes for CASNPGTGSEETQYF. V and J are TRBV5-4 and TRBJ2-5; TRBD1 agrees at 9 bases. This CDR3 has 15 amino acids. Germline trimming cut 6 bases from V and 3 bases from J; bases unmatched to any gene: 9. Germline V gene sequence: CDR1 SGHNT, CDR2 YYREEE (reference sequence).

This clonotype was found once. The chain is built from TRBV28 and TRBJ2-5, with D possibly being TRBD1 (5 bases). There are 14 residues in the CDR3. V was cut by 1 base and J by 0 bases, with 6 bases left in between. Germline values: CDR1 MDHEN, CDR2 SYDVKM. This CDR3 is CASSLLTDQETQYF. The CDR3 coding sequence is TGTGCCAGCAGTTTATTGACAGACCAAGAGACCCAGTACTTC.

V and J are TRBV20-1 and TRBJ1-1; 7 nucleotides line up with TRBD1. CDR1 and CDR2 (germline): DFQATT, SNEGSKA (reference sequence). The ends lost 2 bases at V and 2 bases at J; junction bases unmatched: 5. The CDR3 consists of 14 residues. In DNA, the CDR3 is TGCAGTGCTAGATCCCGGGACAGAAACACTGAAGCTTTCTTT. Its translation is CSARSRDRNTEAFF.